Presented here are 22 T cell receptor beta chains from one specimen sequenced in a study of siplizumab effects on memory and regulatory T cells. Produced via immunoSEQ multiplex PCR; TCRdb's table is partial and in-frame only. The sample shows 50,000 to 70,000 clones, roughly 96% of them seen only once. The sequencing sample was made of naive CD8+ T cells sorted from blood. These receptors came from a human donor in good health.

This chain joins TRBV7-6 and TRBJ2-1; D is unclear. V gave up 0 bases and J gave up 6 bases, with 6 bases separating them. Looked up from germline, CDR1 is SGHVS and CDR2 is FNYEAQ. The CDR3 is 13 amino acids. The CDR3 loop is CASSLAAGNEQFF. Here the CDR3 DNA reads TGTGCCAGCAGCTTAGCGGCCGGCAATGAGCAGTTCTTC. The full variable domain, with the rest looked up from reference TRBV7-6 and TRBJ2-1, is GAGVSQSPRYKVTKRGQDVALRCDPISGHVSLYWYRQALGQGPEFLTYFNYEAQQDKSGLPNDRFSAERPEGSISTLTIQRTEQRDSAMYRCASSLAAGNEQFFGPGTRLTVL.

The table lists this clone with a count of one. The chain carries TRBV6-5 and TRBJ2-3; TRBD2 aligns across 8 bases. Per germline, CDR1 MNHEY and CDR2 SVGAGI. V was pared by 0 bases and J by 6 bases, with 8 bases of the junction left unmatched. The CDR3 is made up of 16 amino acids. Here the CDR3 reads CASSYSPAGVSDTQYF. CDR3 sequence (DNA): TGTGCCAGCAGTTACTCTCCAGCGGGGGTCTCGGATACGCAGTATTTT.

Only one count was recorded for this clone. The chain has TRBV5-8 and TRBJ2-3, with unresolved D. This CDR3 has 15 residues. The germline V and J ends were trimmed by 2 bases and 10 bases, with 20 bases remaining between them. The germline V gene has CDR1 SGHTS and CDR2 YDEGEE. The CDR3 reads CASSFRPGLGPSQYF. CDR3 coding DNA: TGTGCCAGCAGCTTTAGACCGGGTCTAGGACCTTCGCAGTATTTT.

This rearrangement joins TRBV6-5 to TRBJ2-1, with D perhaps TRBD2 (6 bases). The CDR3 length is 12 residues. Looked up from germline, CDR1 is MNHEY and CDR2 is SVGAGI. Trimming stripped 2 bases from V and 10 bases from J, with 9 bases between. CDR3: CASSYTGREQFF. DNA of the CDR3: TGTGCCAGCAGTTACACCGGGAGAGAGCAGTTCTTC.

This chain uses TRBV6-6 with TRBJ2-7; D possibly corresponds to TRBD1 (6 bases). The CDR3 loop spans 14 amino acids. V was trimmed by 10 bases and J by 0 bases, leaving 16 bases between them. Germline assignment: CDR1 MNHNY and CDR2 SVGAGI (reference sequence). The chain's CDR3 is CATNPQGISYEQYF. In DNA, the CDR3 is TGTGCCACGAATCCTCAGGGGATCTCCTACGAGCAGTACTTC.

The chain has TRBV5-1 and TRBJ1-1, with D unclear. CDR3 size: 13 residues. Germline V gene sequence: CDR1 SGHRS, CDR2 YFSETQ. V dropped 7 bases and J dropped 3 bases, with 13 bases sitting between them. For the CDR3, the DNA is TGCGCCAGCCGACTCCGGGAGGACACTGAAGCTTTCTTT. It codes for CASRLREDTEAFF.

The genes are TRBV6-1 and TRBJ2-1; 8 bases are shared with TRBD2. The CDR3 totals 17 residues. The germline gives CDR1 MNHNS, CDR2 SASEGT. Unmatched junction bases numbered 14, after V lost 2 bases and J lost 8 bases. CDR3 sequence (DNA): TGTGCCAGCAGTGAACTTTCATCGGGGGGGTGGTGGGATGAGCAGTTCTTC. Amino acids: CASSELSSGGWWDEQFF.

CDR3 sequence: CASSLGDRQVYEQYF. Written as DNA, the CDR3 is TGTGCCAGCAGCTTGGGGGACCGACAAGTCTACGAGCAGTACTTC. This sequence joins TRBV5-4 and TRBJ2-7, with D possibly called TRBD1 or TRBD2 (5 bases each). The CDR3 consists of 15 residues. Germline CDR1 is SGHNT and CDR2 is YYREEE (reference sequence). Trimming shortened V by 0 bases and J by 3 bases, and 13 bases separated the two germline ends.

This chain connects TRBV7-2 to TRBJ2-7; 9 bases are shared with TRBD2. There are 14 residues in the CDR3. The junction had 4 bases not matched to a gene; V was cut back by 3 bases and J by 4 bases. CDR1 is SGHTA, CDR2 FQGNSA, per germline. The CDR3 DNA reads TGTGCCAGCAGCTTGGGCGGGGGGGCGTACGAGCAGTACTTC. This translates into CASSLGGGAYEQYF.

This chain joins TRBV7-2 and TRBJ2-3, with D possibly matching TRBD2 (6 bases). V dropped 5 bases and J dropped 2 bases, with 17 bases sitting between them. CDR1 is SGHTA and CDR2 is FQGNSA in the germline V gene. The length of the CDR3 is 16 residues. The CDR3 DNA sequence: TGTGCCAGCAGCACGCGGTACGGCGGGGCCACAGATACGCAGTATTTT. Translating it yields CASSTRYGGATDTQYF.

CDR3 protein: CATSREQGAYNEQFF. The CDR3 region has the DNA TGTGCCACCAGCAGAGAACAGGGGGCTTACAATGAGCAGTTCTTC. The rearrangement links TRBV15 to TRBJ2-1; 9 nucleotides align to TRBD1. V trimming: 0 bases; J trimming: 4 bases; junction bases outside the gene matches: 1. This CDR3 is built from 15 residues. CDR1 LNHNV and CDR2 YYDKDF come from the germline V gene (reference sequence).

V usage is TRBV19 and J usage is TRBJ1-5, with 10 bases aligning to TRBD1. The CDR3 sequence is 14 residues long. Germline CDR1 is LNHDA and CDR2 is SQIVND (reference sequence). After removal of 3 bases from V and 4 bases from J, the junction contained 0 bases not matched to a gene. The CDR3 DNA is TGTGCCAGTAGTATGGGACAGGGGAATCAGCCCCAGCATTTT. Amino acid sequence: CASSMGQGNQPQHF.

This sequence joins TRBV27 and TRBJ2-7; TRBD2 is a possible D gene (6 bases). Germline V CDR1 and CDR2: MNHEY, SMNVEV (reference sequence). V lost 7 bases and J 3 bases, leaving 13 bases between the germline ends. This CDR3 contains 13 residues. CDR3 in DNA: TGTGCCAGCAAGCGGACGGGACTCTACGAGCAGTACTTC. This translates into CASKRTGLYEQYF.

This clone was observed a single time. The V and J genes are TRBV7-3 and TRBJ2-6, with D unresolved. Trimming stripped 2 bases from V and 2 bases from J, with 7 bases between. There are 15 residues in the CDR3. The V gene's germline CDR1 is SGHTA and CDR2 FQGTGA. CDR3 in DNA: TGTGCCAGCAGCTTAGGCCCTCCTGGGGCCAACGTCCTGACTTTC. This encodes CASSLGPPGANVLTF.

This clone has a single count. The chain uses TRBV29-1 and TRBJ2-7; D is ambiguous. CDR1 is SQVTM and CDR2 is ANQGSEA in the germline V gene. The CDR3 loop spans 11 amino acids. With 4 bases removed from V and 5 bases from J, the gap between germline ends came to 9 bases. CDR3 in DNA: TGCAGCGTTGCCCTATCGGACGAGCAGTACTTC. Translated, it gives CSVALSDEQYF.

The rearrangement joins TRBV5-6 to TRBJ1-4, with D possibly being TRBD1 (5 bases). Deletions cut 7 bases from V and 6 bases from J, with 13 bases between. The CDR3 covers 13 residues. Germline V CDR1 and CDR2: SGHDT, YYEEEE. The CDR3 sequence: CASHTRGYEKLFF. The CDR3 bases are TGTGCCAGCCACACGCGGGGGTATGAAAAACTGTTTTTT.

The chain employs TRBV5-6 and TRBJ1-2; D is unclear. V lost 0 bases and J 4 bases, leaving 16 bases between the germline ends. The CDR3 runs 16 residues. Germline values: CDR1 SGHDT, CDR2 YYEEEE. The CDR3 spells CASSLDGSVNTYGYTF. The CDR3 DNA is TGTGCCAGCAGCTTGGACGGATCAGTAAATACCTATGGCTACACCTTC. The full variable domain, with the rest looked up from reference TRBV5-6 and TRBJ1-2, is DAGVTQSPTHLIKTRGQQVTLRCSPKSGHDTVSWYQQALGQGPQFIFQYYEEEERQRGNFPDRFSGHQFPNYSSELNVNALLLGDSALYLCASSLDGSVNTYGYTFGSGTRLTVV.

J is TRBJ2-1 and V is TRBV5-5, with D hard to call. CDR1 is SGHKS and CDR2 is YYEKEE in the germline V gene (reference sequence). Trimming pared 4 bases from V and 6 bases from J, leaving 8 bases between. This CDR3 contains 12 residues. The CDR3 loop reads CASSPPSNEQFF. DNA for the CDR3: TGTGCCAGCAGCCCCCCGTCCAATGAGCAGTTCTTC.

The chain uses TRBV7-9 and TRBJ2-5; TRBD1 aligns across 9 bases. The J segment lost 7 bases and the V segment lost 5 bases, leaving 5 bases of the junction unmatched. Germline V gene lookup returns CDR1 SEHNR and CDR2 FQNEAQ (reference sequence). The CDR3 sequence is 13 residues long. This CDR3 reads CASSLGQGATQYF. The CDR3 nucleotides read TGTGCCAGCAGCCTGGGACAGGGCGCGACCCAGTACTTC.

This clone came up once. The chain is built from TRBV18 and TRBJ2-7, with TRBD1 matching 8 bases. This CDR3 comprises 16 residues. The J segment lost 4 bases and the V segment lost 0 bases, leaving 8 bases of the junction unmatched. Germline lookup yields CDR1 KGHSH and CDR2 LQKENI. The DNA for the CDR3 is TGTGCCAGCTCACCACCGCCCCAGGGGGCGATATACGAGCAGTACTTC. It translates to CASSPPPQGAIYEQYF.

This chain uses TRBV11-2 with TRBJ1-2; D remains ambiguous. Trimming removed 1 base from V and 4 bases from J, with 13 bases in between. Germline lookup yields CDR1 SGHAT and CDR2 FQNNGV. There are 15 residues in the CDR3. CDR3 loop: CASSLGFALGYGYTF. The CDR3 DNA reads as TGTGCCAGCAGCTTAGGGTTCGCGCTTGGCTATGGCTACACCTTC. The whole variable domain, remainder taken from reference TRBV11-2 and TRBJ1-2, is EAGVAQSPRYKIIEKRQSVAFWCNPISGHATLYWYQQILGQGPKLLIQFQNNGVVDDSQLPKDRFSAERLKGVDSTLKIQPAKLEDSAVYLCASSLGFALGYGYTFGSGTRLTVV.

The chain is built from TRBV27 and TRBJ2-2; unclear D gene. V lost 8 bases and J lost 0, with 10 bases in between. Germline V CDR1 and CDR2: MNHEY, SMNVEV (reference sequence). This CDR3 comprises 14 residues. For the CDR3, the DNA is TGTGCCAGCCTCCGATTAACGAACACCGGGGAGCTGTTTTTT. Encoded protein: CASLRLTNTGELFF.